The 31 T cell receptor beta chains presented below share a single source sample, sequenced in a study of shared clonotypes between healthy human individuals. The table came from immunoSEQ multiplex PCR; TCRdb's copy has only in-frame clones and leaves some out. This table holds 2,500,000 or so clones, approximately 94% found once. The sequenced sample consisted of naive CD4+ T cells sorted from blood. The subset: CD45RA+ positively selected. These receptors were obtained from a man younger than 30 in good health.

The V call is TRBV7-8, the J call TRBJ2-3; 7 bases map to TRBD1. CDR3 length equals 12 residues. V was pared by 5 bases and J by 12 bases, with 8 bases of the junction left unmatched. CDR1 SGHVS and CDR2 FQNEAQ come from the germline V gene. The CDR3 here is CASSLGTAAQYF. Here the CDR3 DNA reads TGTGCCAGCAGCCTCGGGACAGCCGCCCAGTATTTT.

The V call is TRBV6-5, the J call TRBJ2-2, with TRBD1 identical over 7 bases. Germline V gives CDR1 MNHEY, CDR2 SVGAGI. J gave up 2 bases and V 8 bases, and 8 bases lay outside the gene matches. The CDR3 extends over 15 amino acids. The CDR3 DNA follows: TGTGCCAGCGCACCGACAGGGACAAACACCGGGGAGCTGTTTTTT. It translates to CASAPTGTNTGELFF.

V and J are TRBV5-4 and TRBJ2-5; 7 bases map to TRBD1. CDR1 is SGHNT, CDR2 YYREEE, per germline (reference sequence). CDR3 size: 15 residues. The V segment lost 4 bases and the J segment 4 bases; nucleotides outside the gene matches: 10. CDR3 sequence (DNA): TGTGCCAGCAGCCGGGACAGATCGATGGTAGAGACCCAGTACTTC. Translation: CASSRDRSMVETQYF.

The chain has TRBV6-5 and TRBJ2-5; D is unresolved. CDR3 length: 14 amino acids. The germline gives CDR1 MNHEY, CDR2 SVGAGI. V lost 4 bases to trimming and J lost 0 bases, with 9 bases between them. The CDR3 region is CASSLNGYQETQYF. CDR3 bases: TGTGCCAGCAGTTTAAACGGTTACCAAGAGACCCAGTACTTC.

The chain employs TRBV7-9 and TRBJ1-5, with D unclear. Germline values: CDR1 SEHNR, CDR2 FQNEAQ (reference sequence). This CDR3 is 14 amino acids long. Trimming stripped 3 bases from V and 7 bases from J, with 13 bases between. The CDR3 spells CASSLGLTGQPQHF. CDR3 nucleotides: TGTGCCAGCAGCTTGGGTTTAACGGGGCAGCCCCAGCATTTT.

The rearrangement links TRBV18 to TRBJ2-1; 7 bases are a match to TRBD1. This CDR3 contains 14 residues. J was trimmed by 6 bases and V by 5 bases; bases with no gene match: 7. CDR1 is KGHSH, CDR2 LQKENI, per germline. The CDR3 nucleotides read TGTGCCAGCTCATCCCGGGACAGTGGCAATGAGCAGTTCTTC. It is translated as CASSSRDSGNEQFF. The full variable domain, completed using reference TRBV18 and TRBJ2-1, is NAGVMQNPRHLVRRRGQEARLRCSPMKGHSHVYWYRQLPEEGLKFMVYLQKENIIDESGMPKERFSAEFPKEGPSILRIQQVVRGDSAAYFCASSSRDSGNEQFFGPGTRLTVL.

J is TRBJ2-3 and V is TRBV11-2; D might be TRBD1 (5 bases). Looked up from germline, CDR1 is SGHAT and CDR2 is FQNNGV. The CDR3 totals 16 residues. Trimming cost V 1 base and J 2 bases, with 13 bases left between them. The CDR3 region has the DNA TGTGCCAGCAGCTTAGGGACAAGGCGCAACACAGATACGCAGTATTTT. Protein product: CASSLGTRRNTDTQYF.

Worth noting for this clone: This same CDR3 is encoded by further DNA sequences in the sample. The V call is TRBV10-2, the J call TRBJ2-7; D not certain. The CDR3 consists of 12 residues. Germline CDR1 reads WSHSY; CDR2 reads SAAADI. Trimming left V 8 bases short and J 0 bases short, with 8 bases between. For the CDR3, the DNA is TGCGCCAGCGGCCGGAGCTCCTACGAGCAGTACTTC. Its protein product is CASGRSSYEQYF.

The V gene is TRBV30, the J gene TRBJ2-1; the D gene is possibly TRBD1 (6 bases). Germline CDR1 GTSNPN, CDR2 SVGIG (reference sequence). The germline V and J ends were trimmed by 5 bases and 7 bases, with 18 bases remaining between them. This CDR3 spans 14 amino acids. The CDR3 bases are TGTGCCTGGGGCACCCCGGGACACGCGAATGAGCAGTTCTTC. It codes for CAWGTPGHANEQFF.

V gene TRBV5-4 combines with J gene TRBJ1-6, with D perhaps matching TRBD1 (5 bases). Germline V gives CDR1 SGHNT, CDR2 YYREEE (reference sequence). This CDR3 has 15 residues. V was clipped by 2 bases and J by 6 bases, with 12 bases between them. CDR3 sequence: CASSFRDAANSPLHF. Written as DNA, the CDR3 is TGTGCCAGCAGCTTCAGGGACGCCGCTAATTCACCCCTCCACTTT.

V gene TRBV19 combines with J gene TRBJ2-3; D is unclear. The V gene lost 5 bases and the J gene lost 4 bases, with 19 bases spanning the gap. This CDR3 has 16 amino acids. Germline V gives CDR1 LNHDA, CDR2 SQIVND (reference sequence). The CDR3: CASSPRNRWDADTQYF. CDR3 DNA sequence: TGTGCCAGTAGTCCCCGGAACCGGTGGGATGCAGATACGCAGTATTTT. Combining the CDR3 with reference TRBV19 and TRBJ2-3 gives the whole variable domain DGGITQSPKYLFRKEGQNVTLSCEQNLNHDAMYWYRQDPGQGLRLIYYSQIVNDFQKGDIAEGYSVSREKKESFPLTVTSAQKNPTAFYLCASSPRNRWDADTQYFGPGTRLTVL.

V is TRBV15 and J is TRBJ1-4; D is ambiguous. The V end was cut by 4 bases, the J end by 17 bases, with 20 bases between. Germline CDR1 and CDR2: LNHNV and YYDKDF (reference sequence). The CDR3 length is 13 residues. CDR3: CATSTDPARDIFF. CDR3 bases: TGTGCCACCAGCACCGACCCCGCCCGGGATATCTTTTTT. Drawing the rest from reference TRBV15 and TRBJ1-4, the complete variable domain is DAMVIQNPRYQVTQFGKPVTLSCSQTLNHNVMYWYQQKSSQAPKLLFHYYDKDFNNEADTPDNFQSRRPNTSFCFLDIRSPGLGDTAMYLCATSTDPARDIFFGSGTQLSVL.

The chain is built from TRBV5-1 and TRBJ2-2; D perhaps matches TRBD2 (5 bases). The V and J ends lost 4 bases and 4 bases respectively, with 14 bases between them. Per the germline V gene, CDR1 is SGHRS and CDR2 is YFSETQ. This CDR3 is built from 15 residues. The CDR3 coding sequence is TGCGCCAGCAGCCCGAGAGAGGGATCCACCGGGGAGCTGTTTTTT. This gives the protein CASSPREGSTGELFF.

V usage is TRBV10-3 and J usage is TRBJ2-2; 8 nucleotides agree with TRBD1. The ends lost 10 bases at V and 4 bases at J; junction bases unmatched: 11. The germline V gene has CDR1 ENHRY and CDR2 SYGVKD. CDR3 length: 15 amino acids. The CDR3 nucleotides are TGTGCCACCCTAGACAGGGGCAGAGGCACCGGGGAGCTGTTTTTT. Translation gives CATLDRGRGTGELFF.

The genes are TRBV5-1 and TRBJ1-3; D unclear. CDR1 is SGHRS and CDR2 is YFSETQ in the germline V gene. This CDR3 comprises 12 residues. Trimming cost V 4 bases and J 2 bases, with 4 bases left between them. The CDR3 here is CASSPPGNTIYF. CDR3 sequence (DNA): TGCGCCAGCAGCCCGCCTGGAAACACCATATATTTT.

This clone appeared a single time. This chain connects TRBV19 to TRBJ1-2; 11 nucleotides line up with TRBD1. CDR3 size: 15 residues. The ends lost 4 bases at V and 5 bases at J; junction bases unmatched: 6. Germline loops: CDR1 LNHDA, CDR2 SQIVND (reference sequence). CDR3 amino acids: CASSKRDRGVYGYTF. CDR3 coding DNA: TGTGCCAGTAGTAAGCGGGACAGGGGGGTGTATGGCTACACCTTC.

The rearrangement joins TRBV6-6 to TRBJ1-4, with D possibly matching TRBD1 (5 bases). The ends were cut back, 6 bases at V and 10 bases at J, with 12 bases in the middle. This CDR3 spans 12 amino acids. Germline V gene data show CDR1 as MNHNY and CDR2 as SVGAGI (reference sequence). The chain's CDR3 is CASRGERGKLFF. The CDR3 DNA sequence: TGTGCCAGCAGGGGGGAGAGGGGAAAACTGTTTTTT.

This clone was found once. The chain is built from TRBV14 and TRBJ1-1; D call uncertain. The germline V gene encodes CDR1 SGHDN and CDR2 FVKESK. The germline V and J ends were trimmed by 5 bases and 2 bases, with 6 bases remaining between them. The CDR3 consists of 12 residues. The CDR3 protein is CASSYPNTEAFF. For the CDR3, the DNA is TGTGCCAGCAGCTACCCCAACACTGAAGCTTTCTTT.

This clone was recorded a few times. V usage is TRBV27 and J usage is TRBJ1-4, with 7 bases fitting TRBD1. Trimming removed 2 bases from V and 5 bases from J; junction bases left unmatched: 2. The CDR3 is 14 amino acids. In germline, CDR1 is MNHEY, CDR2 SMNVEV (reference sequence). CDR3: CASSLPGQNEKLFF. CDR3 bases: TGTGCCAGCAGTTTACCGGGACAGAATGAAAAACTGTTTTTT.

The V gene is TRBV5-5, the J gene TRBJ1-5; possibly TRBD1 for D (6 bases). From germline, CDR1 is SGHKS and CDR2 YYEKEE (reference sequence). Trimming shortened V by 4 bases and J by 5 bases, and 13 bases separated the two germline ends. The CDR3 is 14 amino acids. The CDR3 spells CASSPVSGDQPQHF. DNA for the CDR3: TGTGCCAGCAGCCCCGTATCAGGGGATCAGCCCCAGCATTTT.

The CDR3 region has the DNA TGTGCCACCCGAATGGGGAGCGGGGGGCGGGCGCAGAATGAGCAGTTCTTC. This sequence encodes CATRMGSGGRAQNEQFF. The chain joins TRBV10-3 to TRBJ2-1; 9 bases map to TRBD2. This CDR3 spans 17 amino acids. From germline, CDR1 is ENHRY and CDR2 SYGVKD. J lost 7 bases, V lost 10 bases, and 20 bases had no gene match.

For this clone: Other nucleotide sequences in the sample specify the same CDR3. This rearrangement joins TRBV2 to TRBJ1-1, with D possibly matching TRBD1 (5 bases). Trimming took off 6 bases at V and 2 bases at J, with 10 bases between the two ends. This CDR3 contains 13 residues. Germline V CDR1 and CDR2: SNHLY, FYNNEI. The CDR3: CASSRDSNTEAFF. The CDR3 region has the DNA TGTGCCAGCAGCAGAGACAGTAACACTGAAGCTTTCTTT.

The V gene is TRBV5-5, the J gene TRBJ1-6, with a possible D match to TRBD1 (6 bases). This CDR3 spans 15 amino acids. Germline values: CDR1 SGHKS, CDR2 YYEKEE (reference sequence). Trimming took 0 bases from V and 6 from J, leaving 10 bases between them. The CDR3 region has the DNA TGTGCCAGCAGCTTGGAAGGGACACCTAATTCACCCCTCCACTTT. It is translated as CASSLEGTPNSPLHF.

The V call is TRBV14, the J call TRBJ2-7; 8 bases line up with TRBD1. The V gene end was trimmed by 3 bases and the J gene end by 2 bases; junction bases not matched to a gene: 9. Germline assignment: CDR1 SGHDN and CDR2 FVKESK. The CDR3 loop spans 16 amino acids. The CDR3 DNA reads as TGTGCCAGCAGCCATCTGGCCGGGACAGGACCCTACGAGCAGTACTTC. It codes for CASSHLAGTGPYEQYF.

CDR3 coding DNA: TGTGCCAGCAGTGAGGGGGGCTTGCAGTACTTC. Translated, it gives CASSEGGLQYF. V usage is TRBV2 and J usage is TRBJ2-7; either TRBD1 or TRBD2 may fit D (6 bases each). Looked up from germline, CDR1 is SNHLY and CDR2 is FYNNEI. The V gene lost 3 bases and the J gene lost 9 bases, with 9 bases spanning the gap. The CDR3 length is 11 residues.

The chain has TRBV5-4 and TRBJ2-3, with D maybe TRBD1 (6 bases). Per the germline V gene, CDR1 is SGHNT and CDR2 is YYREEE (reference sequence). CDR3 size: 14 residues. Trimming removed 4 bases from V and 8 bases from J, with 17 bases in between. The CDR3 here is CASSGQQGSGTQYF. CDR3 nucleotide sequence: TGTGCCAGCAGCGGACAACAGGGTTCGGGTACGCAGTATTTT. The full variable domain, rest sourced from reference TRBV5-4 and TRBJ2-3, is ETGVTQSPTHLIKTRGQQVTLRCSSQSGHNTVSWYQQALGQGPQFIFQYYREEENGRGNFPPRFSGLQFPNYSSELNVNALELDDSALYLCASSGQQGSGTQYFGPGTRLTVL.

The CDR3 bases are TGTGCCAGCAGTGAAGCAGGCCGGGGGGCTGAACACGAGCAGTACTTC. Amino acids: CASSEAGRGAEHEQYF. The V and J genes are TRBV2 and TRBJ2-7, with TRBD2 as a possible D gene (7 bases). Germline CDR1 reads SNHLY; CDR2 reads FYNNEI. The V gene lost 0 bases and the J gene lost 5 bases, with 17 bases spanning the gap. CDR3 length: 16 amino acids. The complete variable domain, with remaining parts taken from reference TRBV2 and TRBJ2-7, reads EPEVTQTPSHQVTQMGQEVILRCVPISNHLYFYWYRQILGQKVEFLVSFYNNEISEKSEIFDDQFSVERPDGSNFTLKIRSTKLEDSAMYFCASSEAGRGAEHEQYFGPGTRLTVT.

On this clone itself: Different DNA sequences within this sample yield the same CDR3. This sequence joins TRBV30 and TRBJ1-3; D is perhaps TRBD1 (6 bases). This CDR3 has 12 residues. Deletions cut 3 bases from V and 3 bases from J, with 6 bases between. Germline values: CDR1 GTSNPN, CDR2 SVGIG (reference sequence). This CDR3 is CAWRDSGNTIYF. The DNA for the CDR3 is TGTGCCTGGAGGGACAGTGGAAACACCATATATTTT.

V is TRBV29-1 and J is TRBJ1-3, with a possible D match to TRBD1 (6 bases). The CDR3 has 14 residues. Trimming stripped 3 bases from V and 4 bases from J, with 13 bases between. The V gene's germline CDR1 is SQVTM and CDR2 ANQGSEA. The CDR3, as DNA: TGCAGCGTTGAGGCCAGGGGTGAAGGAAACACCATATATTTT. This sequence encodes CSVEARGEGNTIYF.

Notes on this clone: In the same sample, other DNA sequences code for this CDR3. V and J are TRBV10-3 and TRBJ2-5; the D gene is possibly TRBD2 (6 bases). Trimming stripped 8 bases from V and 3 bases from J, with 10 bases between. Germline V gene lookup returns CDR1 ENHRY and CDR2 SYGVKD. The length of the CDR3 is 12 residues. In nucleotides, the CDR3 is TGTGCCATCTCCGGGACTGAAGAGACCCAGTACTTC. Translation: CAISGTEETQYF.

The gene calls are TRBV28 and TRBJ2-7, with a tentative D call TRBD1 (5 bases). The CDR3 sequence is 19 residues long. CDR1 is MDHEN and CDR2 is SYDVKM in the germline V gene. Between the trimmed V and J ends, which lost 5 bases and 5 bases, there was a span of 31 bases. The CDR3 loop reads CASSELWKGQGRKVNEQYF. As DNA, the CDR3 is TGTGCCAGCAGTGAACTATGGAAAGGCCAGGGCAGAAAAGTTAACGAGCAGTACTTC.